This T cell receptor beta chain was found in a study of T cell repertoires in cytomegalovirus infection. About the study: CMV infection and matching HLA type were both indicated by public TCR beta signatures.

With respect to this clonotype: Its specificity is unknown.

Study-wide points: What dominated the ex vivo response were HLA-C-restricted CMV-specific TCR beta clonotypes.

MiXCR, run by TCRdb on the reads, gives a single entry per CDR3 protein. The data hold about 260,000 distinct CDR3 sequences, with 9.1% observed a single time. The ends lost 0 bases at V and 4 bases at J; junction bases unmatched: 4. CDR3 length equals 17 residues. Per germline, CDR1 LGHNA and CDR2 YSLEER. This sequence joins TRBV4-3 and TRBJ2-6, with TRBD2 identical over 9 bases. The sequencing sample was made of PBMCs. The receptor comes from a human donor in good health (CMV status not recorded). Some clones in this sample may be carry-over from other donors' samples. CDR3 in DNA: TGCGCCAGCAGCCAAGATCAGCGGGAGGCGGGGGCCAACGTCCTGACTTTC. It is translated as CASSQDQREAGANVLTF.